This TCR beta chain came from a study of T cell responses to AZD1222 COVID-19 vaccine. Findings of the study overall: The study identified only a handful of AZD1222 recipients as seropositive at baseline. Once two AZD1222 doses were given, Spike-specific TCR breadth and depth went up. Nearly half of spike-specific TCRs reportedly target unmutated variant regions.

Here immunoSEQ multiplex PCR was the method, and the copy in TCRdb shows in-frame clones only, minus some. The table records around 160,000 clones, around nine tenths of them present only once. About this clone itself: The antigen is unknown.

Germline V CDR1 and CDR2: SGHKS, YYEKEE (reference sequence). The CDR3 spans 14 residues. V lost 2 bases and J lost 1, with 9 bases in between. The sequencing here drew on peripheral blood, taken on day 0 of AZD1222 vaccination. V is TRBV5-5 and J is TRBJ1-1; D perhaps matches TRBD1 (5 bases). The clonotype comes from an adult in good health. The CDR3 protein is CASSFGGTNTEAFF. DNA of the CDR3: TGTGCCAGCAGCTTCGGGGGGACGAACACTGAAGCTTTCTTT. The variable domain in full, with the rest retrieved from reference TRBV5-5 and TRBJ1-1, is DAGVTQSPTHLIKTRGQQVTLRCSPISGHKSVSWYQQVLGQGPQFIFQYYEKEERGRGNFPDRFSARQFPNYSSELNVNALLLGDSALYLCASSFGGTNTEAFFGQGTRLTVV.